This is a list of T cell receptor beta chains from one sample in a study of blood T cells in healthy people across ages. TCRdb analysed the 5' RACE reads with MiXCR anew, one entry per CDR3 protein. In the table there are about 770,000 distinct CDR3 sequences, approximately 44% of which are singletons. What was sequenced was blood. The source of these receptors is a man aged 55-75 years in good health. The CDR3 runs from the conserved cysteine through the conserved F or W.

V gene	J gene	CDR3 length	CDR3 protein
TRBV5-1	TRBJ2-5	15	CASRDSGNPEETQYF
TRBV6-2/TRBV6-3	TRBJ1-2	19	CASSYPPGRDTKANYGYTF
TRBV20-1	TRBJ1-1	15	CSARDWTGPKPEAFF
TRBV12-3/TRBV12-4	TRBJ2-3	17	CASSLGPGLGGTDVQYF
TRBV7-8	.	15	CASSLVAGPYNEQYF
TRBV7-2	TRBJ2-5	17	CASSGEGLVLARETQYF
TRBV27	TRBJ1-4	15	CASSPSHATNEKLFF
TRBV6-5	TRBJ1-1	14	CASSPGTQNTEAFF
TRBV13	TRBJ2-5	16	CASSSVKIEGKLAQYF
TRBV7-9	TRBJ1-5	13	CASSPGTRQPQHF
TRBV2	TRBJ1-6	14	CASDSPTYNSPLHF
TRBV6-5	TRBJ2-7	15	CASSPLGGGAHEQYF
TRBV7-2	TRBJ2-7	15	CASSLRWGGPYEQYF
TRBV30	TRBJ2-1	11	CAWKKGNEQFF
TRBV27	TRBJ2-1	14	CASSTGTGFNEQFF
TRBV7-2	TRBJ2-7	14	CTSSLSPGGYEQYF
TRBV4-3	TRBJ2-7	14	CASSQASGGYEQYF
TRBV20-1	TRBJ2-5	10	CSASWADQYF
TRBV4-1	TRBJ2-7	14	CASSPSIQTYEQYF
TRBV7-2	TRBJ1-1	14	CASSREVMNTEAFF
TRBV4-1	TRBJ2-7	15	CASSQGQGPSYEQYF
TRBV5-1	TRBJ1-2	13	CASSLDRPYGYTF
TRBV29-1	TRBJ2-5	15	CSVARGGGWGETQYF
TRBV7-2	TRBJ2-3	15	CASSLVLAGADTQYF
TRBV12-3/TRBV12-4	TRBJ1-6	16	CASSWGGSSYNSPLHF
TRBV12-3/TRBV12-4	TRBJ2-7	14	CASSLRDRHWEQYF
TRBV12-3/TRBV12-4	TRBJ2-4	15	CASSQIQAGKNIQYF